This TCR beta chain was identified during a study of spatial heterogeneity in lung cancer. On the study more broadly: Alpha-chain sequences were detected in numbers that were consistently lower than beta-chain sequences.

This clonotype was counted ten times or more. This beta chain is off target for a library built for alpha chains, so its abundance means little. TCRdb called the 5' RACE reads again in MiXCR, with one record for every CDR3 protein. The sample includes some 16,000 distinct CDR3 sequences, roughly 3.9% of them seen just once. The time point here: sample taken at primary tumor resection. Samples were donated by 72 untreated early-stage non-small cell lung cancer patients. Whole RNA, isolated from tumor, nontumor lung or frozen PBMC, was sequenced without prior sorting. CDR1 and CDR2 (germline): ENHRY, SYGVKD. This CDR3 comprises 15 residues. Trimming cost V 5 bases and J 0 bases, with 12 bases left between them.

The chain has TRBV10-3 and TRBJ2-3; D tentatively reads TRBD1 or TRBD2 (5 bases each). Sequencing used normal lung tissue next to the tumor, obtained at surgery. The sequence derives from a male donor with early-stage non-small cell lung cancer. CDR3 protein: CAISPGRASTDTQYF. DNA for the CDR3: TGTGCCATCAGTCCGGGGCGGGCTAGCACAGATACGCAGTATTTT.